One and the same sample provided the 26 T cell receptor beta chains below, sequenced in a study of T cell responses to AZD1222 COVID-19 vaccine. TCRdb keeps only in-frame clones here, not all; method: immunoSEQ multiplex PCR. The sample holds about 270,000 clones, 90% to 95% seen once. The starting material was peripheral blood, obtained 28 days after the second AZD1222 dose. These receptors all come from an adult who received the AZD1222 COVID-19 vaccine.

Only one count was recorded for this clone. V gene TRBV6-4 combines with J gene TRBJ1-1; a weak D match, TRBD1 (6 bases). CDR1 and CDR2 from the germline V gene are MRHNA and SNTAGT. The CDR3 has 16 residues. V was clipped by 5 bases and J by 1 base, with 17 bases between them. CDR3 bases: TGTGCCAGCAGTCCCCCGGGGGCGCAGAAGAACACTGAAGCTTTCTTT. It codes for CASSPPGAQKNTEAFF.

V usage is TRBV4-2 and J usage is TRBJ1-5; D not certain. CDR1 and CDR2 (germline): LGHNA, YNFKEQ. This CDR3 contains 14 residues. V was pared by 0 bases and J by 5 bases, with 8 bases between. CDR3 region: CASSQESRDQPQHF. The CDR3 bases are TGTGCCAGCAGCCAAGAGTCGCGAGATCAGCCCCAGCATTTT.

Only one count was recorded for this clone. V and J are TRBV5-1 and TRBJ1-4, with D hard to call. The CDR3 has 14 residues. Trimming pared 6 bases from V and 2 bases from J, leaving 11 bases between. Germline CDR1 reads SGHRS; CDR2 reads YFSETQ. The CDR3 protein is CASNEGSTNEKLFF. In nucleotides, the CDR3 is TGCGCCAGCAACGAAGGTTCGACTAATGAAAAACTGTTTTTT. Together with reference TRBV5-1 and TRBJ1-4, the CDR3 gives the full variable domain: KAGVTQTPRYLIKTRGQQVTLSCSPISGHRSVSWYQQTPGQGLQFLFEYFSETQRNKGNFPGRFSGRQFSNSRSEMNVSTLELGDSALYLCASNEGSTNEKLFFGSGTQLSVL.

This chain links TRBV9 with TRBJ1-4, with TRBD1 as a possible D gene (5 bases). The germline CDR1 and CDR2 sequences are SGDLS and YYNGEE. V dropped 2 bases and J dropped 5 bases, with 13 bases sitting between them. The CDR3 has 15 residues. This CDR3 is CASSVRGEGNEKLFF. The CDR3 nucleotides read TGTGCCAGCAGCGTCCGGGGCGAGGGGAATGAAAAACTGTTTTTT. The variable domain in full, completed from reference TRBV9 and TRBJ1-4, reads DSGVTQTPKHLITATGQRVTLRCSPRSGDLSVYWYQQSLDQGLQFLIQYYNGEERAKGNILERFSAQQFPDLHSELNLSSLELGDSALYFCASSVRGEGNEKLFFGSGTQLSVL.

The rearrangement joins TRBV7-2 to TRBJ2-5; D may correspond to TRBD1 or TRBD2 (5 bases each). The CDR3 extends over 14 amino acids. V was pared by 2 bases and J by 5 bases, with 12 bases between. From germline, CDR1 is SGHTA and CDR2 FQGNSA. CDR3 DNA sequence: TGTGCCAGCAGCTTACAGGGAGATAGGGAGACCCAGTACTTC. Residues: CASSLQGDRETQYF.

The chain links TRBV2 to TRBJ2-3; 12 bases map to TRBD2. CDR1 is SNHLY, CDR2 FYNNEI, per germline. The V segment lost 6 bases and the J segment 2 bases; nucleotides outside the gene matches: 3. This CDR3 has 15 residues. CDR3 in amino acids: CASSRTSGTTDTQYF. The CDR3 coding sequence is TGTGCCAGCAGCCGGACTAGCGGGACCACAGATACGCAGTATTTT.

This rearrangement joins TRBV3-1 (or the pseudogene TRBV3-2) to TRBJ2-7; D is unresolved. CDR3 length: 15 amino acids. Trimming took 1 base from V and 0 from J, leaving 10 bases between them. Germline V gives CDR1 LGHDT, CDR2 YNNKEL (reference sequence). The CDR3 here is CASSQAPTYSYEQYF. In DNA form, the CDR3 reads TGTGCCAGCAGCCAAGCCCCCACCTACTCCTACGAGCAGTACTTC.

The J gene is TRBJ2-7, the V gene TRBV5-1; 10 nucleotides align to TRBD1. Germline values: CDR1 SGHRS, CDR2 YFSETQ. The CDR3 is 13 residues long. V was pared by 2 bases and J by 6 bases, with 2 bases of the junction left unmatched. CDR3 DNA: TGCGCCAGCAGCTTTCGGGACAGGGGCGAGCAGTACTTC. It codes for CASSFRDRGEQYF.

The chain carries TRBV19 and TRBJ1-1, with no clear D. This CDR3 region has 13 residues. Germline CDR1 is LNHDA and CDR2 is SQIVND (reference sequence). V lost 3 bases to trimming and J lost 4 bases, with 9 bases between them. The CDR3 sequence is CASSIRGFTEAFF. CDR3 DNA sequence: TGTGCCAGTAGTATCCGAGGGTTCACTGAAGCTTTCTTT.

This clone appeared a single time. Written as DNA, the CDR3 is TGTGCCAGCAGCTTAGACGCCAGGGCCTACGAGCAGTACTTC. It translates to CASSLDARAYEQYF. V gene TRBV11-2 combines with J gene TRBJ2-7; a possible D gene is TRBD1 (5 bases). The V gene lost 0 bases and the J gene lost 2 bases, with 8 bases spanning the gap. The germline V gene encodes CDR1 SGHAT and CDR2 FQNNGV. The CDR3 runs to 14 residues.

The rearrangement joins TRBV11-2 to TRBJ2-7; 12 bases fit TRBD1. This CDR3 spans 15 amino acids. CDR1 SGHAT and CDR2 FQNNGV come from the germline V gene. Unmatched junction bases numbered 10, after V lost 4 bases and J lost 9 bases. The CDR3, as DNA: TGTGCCAGCAGCTCCCAACGGGACAGGGGGCGCGGGCAGTACTTC. Translation: CASSSQRDRGRGQYF.

This rearrangement joins TRBV7-3 to TRBJ1-6; D remains unclear. This CDR3 contains 15 residues. CDR1 SGHTA and CDR2 FQGTGA come from the germline V gene. Deletions cut 5 bases from V and 7 bases from J, with 15 bases between. This CDR3 reads CASSQGRPANSPLHF. The CDR3, as DNA: TGTGCCAGCAGCCAAGGACGGCCAGCGAATTCACCCCTCCACTTT. Supplemented by reference TRBV7-3 and TRBJ1-6, the full variable domain reads GAGVSQTPSNKVTEKGKYVELRCDPISGHTALYWYRQSLGQGPEFLIYFQGTGAADDSGLPNDRFFAVRPEGSVSTLKIQRTERGDSAVYLCASSQGRPANSPLHFGNGTRLTVT.

This clone was counted only a few times. The rearrangement joins TRBV4-1 to TRBJ2-1, with D perhaps assigned TRBD1 or TRBD2 (6 bases each). Germline assignment: CDR1 MGHRA and CDR2 YSYEKL. The CDR3 is 15 residues long. V was clipped by 0 bases and J by 7 bases, with 13 bases between them. CDR3: CASSQDLGAGNEQFF. The DNA for the CDR3 is TGCGCCAGCAGCCAAGATTTGGGGGCGGGAAATGAGCAGTTCTTC.

The chain employs TRBV6-5 and TRBJ1-2; D uncertain. The germline V gene encodes CDR1 MNHEY and CDR2 SVGAGI. The CDR3 length is 13 residues. Between the trimmed V and J ends, which lost 7 bases and 4 bases, there was a span of 13 bases. Here the CDR3 reads CASTLADGYGYTF. The CDR3 nucleotides are TGTGCCAGCACGTTGGCAGACGGCTATGGCTACACCTTC.

The chain links TRBV6-5 to TRBJ2-7; 7 nucleotides agree with TRBD1. This CDR3 comprises 16 residues. Per germline, CDR1 MNHEY and CDR2 SVGAGI. Germline trimming cut 4 bases from V and 1 base from J; bases unmatched to any gene: 10. The CDR3 nucleotides are TGTGCCAGCAGTTTTTCCCCGCCGGGACAGTCCTACGAGCAGTACTTC. Residues: CASSFSPPGQSYEQYF.

The chain has TRBV27 and TRBJ1-2, with 8 positions matching TRBD1. Germline CDR1 MNHEY, CDR2 SMNVEV (reference sequence). This CDR3 contains 18 residues. The junction had 13 bases not matched to a gene; V was cut back by 0 bases and J by 4 bases. The CDR3 DNA sequence: TGTGCCAGCAGTTTATCGTGGGGGGGGACAGGAGATATCTATGGCTACACCTTC. Its translation is CASSLSWGGTGDIYGYTF.

The rearrangement uses TRBV5-6 and TRBJ2-7; D uncertain. The CDR3 covers 15 residues. Between the trimmed V and J ends, which lost 4 bases and 3 bases, there was a span of 17 bases. Germline assignment: CDR1 SGHDT and CDR2 YYEEEE. CDR3 amino acids: CASSPPGLVGYEQYF. In DNA, the CDR3 is TGTGCCAGCAGCCCACCAGGCCTGGTCGGCTACGAGCAGTACTTC.

The CDR3 bases are TGTGCCAGCAGTGTAACGAGAGTGGCCCAGTACTTC. Its protein is CASSVTRVAQYF. This chain joins TRBV2 and TRBJ2-5; no clear D gene. Germline values: CDR1 SNHLY, CDR2 FYNNEI. This CDR3 has 12 residues. Trimming pared 4 bases from V and 9 bases from J, leaving 12 bases between.

The gene calls are TRBV23-1 and TRBJ2-4, with D perhaps matching TRBD2 (6 bases). TRBV23-1 is an ORF, with its function uncertain. The CDR3 covers 19 residues. V lost 6 bases to trimming and J lost 0 bases, with 24 bases between them. The CDR3: CASRAGQSRAKLAKNIQYF. The DNA for the CDR3 is TGCGCCAGCAGAGCGGGCCAGTCCCGTGCCAAACTAGCCAAAAACATTCAGTACTTC.

The chain joins TRBV25-1 to TRBJ1-2; D not certain. The CDR3 has 12 residues. The V gene's germline CDR1 is MGHDK and CDR2 SYGVNS. Trimming shortened V by 3 bases and J by 7 bases, and 9 bases separated the two germline ends. The CDR3 is CASSDPGSGYTF. The CDR3 nucleotides are TGTGCCAGCAGTGATCCGGGGTCTGGCTACACCTTC.

This chain connects TRBV7-3 to TRBJ1-1; 8 nucleotides agree with TRBD1. The CDR3 spans 15 residues. The V gene's germline CDR1 is SGHTA and CDR2 FQGTGA. The junction had 7 bases not matched to a gene; V was cut back by 5 bases and J by 2 bases. CDR3 sequence reads: CASSPTGALNTEAFF. The CDR3 region has the DNA TGTGCCAGCAGCCCGACAGGGGCCCTCAACACTGAAGCTTTCTTT.

The chain joins TRBV11-2 to TRBJ2-7; perhaps TRBD2 as D (6 bases). Germline CDR1 and CDR2: SGHAT and FQNNGV. The CDR3 has 15 residues. Trimming took off 0 bases at V and 1 base at J, with 10 bases between the two ends. This CDR3 reads CASSLDWAGSYEQYF. The DNA for the CDR3 is TGTGCCAGCAGCTTAGACTGGGCGGGGTCCTACGAGCAGTACTTC.

The CDR3 protein is CASSARDRGQWGTDTQYF. The CDR3 region has the DNA TGTGCCAGCAGCGCCAGGGACAGGGGCCAGTGGGGCACAGATACGCAGTATTTT. The chain couples TRBV9 to TRBJ2-3, with TRBD1 identical over 10 bases. J was trimmed by 1 base and V by 3 bases; bases with no gene match: 11. The germline V gene encodes CDR1 SGDLS and CDR2 YYNGEE. The CDR3 covers 18 residues. Complete variable domain (other parts from reference TRBV9 and TRBJ2-3): DSGVTQTPKHLITATGQRVTLRCSPRSGDLSVYWYQQSLDQGLQFLIQYYNGEERAKGNILERFSAQQFPDLHSELNLSSLELGDSALYFCASSARDRGQWGTDTQYFGPGTRLTVL.

This clone was found once. This chain links TRBV21-1 with TRBJ1-5; the table assigns TRBD1, which was not confirmed against the DNA. TRBV21-1 is marked as a pseudogene. The CDR3 runs to 14 residues. This chain's CDR3 is CASSVRHVNQPQHF. Here the CDR3 DNA reads TGTGCCAGCAGCGTACGACACGTCAATCAGCCCCAGCATTTT.

The sample holds one count of this clone. The CDR3 DNA follows: TGCGCCAGCAGACCCGGGACAGGGATGGAGACCCAGTACTTC. Translated: CASRPGTGMETQYF. The genes are TRBV5-1 and TRBJ2-5; 9 bases agree with TRBD1. V shed 5 bases, J shed 5 bases, and the junction held 7 bases outside the gene matches. Per the germline V gene, CDR1 is SGHRS and CDR2 is YFSETQ. The CDR3 extends over 14 amino acids.

V gene TRBV3-1 (or the pseudogene TRBV3-2) combines with J gene TRBJ2-2, with 11 bases aligning to TRBD1. The V gene end was trimmed by 2 bases and the J gene end by 4 bases; junction bases not matched to a gene: 9. Per germline, CDR1 LGHDT and CDR2 YNNKEL (reference sequence). The CDR3 length is 18 residues. The CDR3 coding sequence is TGTGCCAGCAGCCAACATTGGACCGGGACAGGGGGCACCGGGGAGCTGTTTTTT. It encodes CASSQHWTGTGGTGELFF.